The 18 T cell receptor beta chains given below trace back to one sample, sequenced in a study of blood T cell repertoires in COVID-19. Generated by immunoSEQ multiplex PCR, the TCRdb table keeps only in-frame clones and is missing some. The sample lists 150,000 to 200,000 clones, about 88% occurring once. The sample consisted of PBMCs or T cells enriched from blood (not recorded which). The receptors come from a woman aged 18-29 years who had recovered from COVID-19.

The V and J genes are TRBV25-1 and TRBJ2-7, with D unclear. This CDR3 has 16 amino acids. Germline V lookup: CDR1 MGHDK, CDR2 SYGVNS. Trimming stripped 6 bases from V and 1 base from J, with 19 bases between. The CDR3 bases are TGTGCCAGCAGCACCCAAGCACAGCACCCATCCTACGAGCAGTACTTC. Its protein is CASSTQAQHPSYEQYF.

CDR3: CASTTATGTRRSPLHF. CDR3 coding DNA: TGTGCCAGCACCACCGCCACCGGGACAAGGCGGTCACCCCTCCACTTT. V usage is TRBV7-9 and J usage is TRBJ1-6, with D possibly being TRBD1 (6 bases). The ends were cut back, 7 bases at V and 10 bases at J, with 23 bases in the middle. The CDR3 has 16 residues. Germline V gene lookup returns CDR1 SEHNR and CDR2 FQNEAQ (reference sequence).

This chain uses TRBV6-2 or TRBV6-3 with TRBJ1-5; D unclear. This CDR3 is built from 13 residues. V lost 5 bases, J lost 2 bases, and 7 bases lay in between. Germline V gives CDR1 MNHEY, CDR2 SVGEGT. The DNA of the CDR3 is TGTGCCAGCAGTCTCTTCGGCAATCAGCCCCAGCATTTT. It yields the protein CASSLFGNQPQHF.

This rearrangement joins TRBV11-2 to TRBJ2-2; 10 bases map to TRBD1. CDR1 SGHAT and CDR2 FQNNGV come from the germline V gene. J gave up 5 bases and V 5 bases, and 5 bases lay outside the gene matches. The CDR3 runs to 15 residues. The CDR3 nucleotides are TGTGCCAGCAGCCTAGGGACAGGGGTTACCGGGGAGCTGTTTTTT. Translating it yields CASSLGTGVTGELFF.

The chain is built from TRBV5-1 and TRBJ2-3; D possibly corresponds to TRBD1 (6 bases). V was shortened by 5 bases and J by 0 bases, with 22 bases between the two germline ends. CDR3 length: 18 amino acids. CDR1 is SGHRS and CDR2 is YFSETQ in the germline V gene. CDR3 bases: TGCGCCAGCAGACCCGTCAGGGGTCCCCAGCTTAGCACAGATACGCAGTATTTT. Translating gives CASRPVRGPQLSTDTQYF.

The chain combines TRBV5-1 with TRBJ2-1; D ambiguous. The germline gives CDR1 SGHRS, CDR2 YFSETQ. Trimming removed 0 bases from V and 6 bases from J, with 7 bases in between. CDR3 length: 13 amino acids. CDR3 sequence reads: CASSLAPGNEQFF. CDR3 in DNA: TGCGCCAGCAGCTTGGCCCCGGGCAATGAGCAGTTCTTC. The full variable domain, in which reference TRBV5-1 and TRBJ2-1 provide the parts outside the CDR3, is KAGVTQTPRYLIKTRGQQVTLSCSPISGHRSVSWYQQTPGQGLQFLFEYFSETQRNKGNFPGRFSGRQFSNSRSEMNVSTLELGDSALYLCASSLAPGNEQFFGPGTRLTVL.

This chain joins TRBV6-5 and TRBJ1-2; TRBD1 matches 7 bases. The ends lost 6 bases at V and 4 bases at J; junction bases unmatched: 11. The germline V gene has CDR1 MNHEY and CDR2 SVGAGI. The CDR3 length is 15 residues. In DNA, the CDR3 is TGTGCCAGCAGCCGAGGACAGGCCCACTCCTATGGCTACACCTTC. Residues: CASSRGQAHSYGYTF.

This clone appeared a few times. The chain couples TRBV30 to TRBJ1-2; D gene uncertain. In germline, CDR1 is GTSNPN, CDR2 SVGIG (reference sequence). Trimming stripped 1 base from V and 7 bases from J, with 7 bases between. The CDR3 length is 11 residues. DNA of the CDR3: TGTGCCTGGAGTGGTGGAGGTGGCTACACCTTC. Translated: CAWSGGGGYTF.

The V gene is TRBV5-1, the J gene TRBJ2-7, with 11 bases lining up with TRBD1. CDR1 is SGHRS and CDR2 is YFSETQ in the germline V gene. J gave up 1 base and V 0 bases, and 3 bases lay outside the gene matches. The CDR3 sequence is 16 residues long. CDR3 nucleotides: TGCGCCAGCAGCTTGGCCGGACAGGGGGCGTCCTACGAGCAGTACTTC. Translated, it gives CASSLAGQGASYEQYF.

The chain is built from TRBV4-2 and TRBJ2-7, with 9 bases identical to TRBD1. The V and J ends lost 5 bases and 1 base, in that order; junction bases with no gene match: 9. Germline lookup yields CDR1 LGHNA and CDR2 YNFKEQ. The CDR3 totals 16 residues. This CDR3 reads CASSKDSGTGSYEQYF. CDR3 bases: TGTGCCAGCAGCAAGGATTCCGGGACAGGGTCCTACGAGCAGTACTTC.

This chain connects TRBV27 to TRBJ2-3; tentative D call: TRBD2 (5 bases). Trimming pared 2 bases from V and 0 bases from J, leaving 9 bases between. CDR1 MNHEY and CDR2 SMNVEV come from the germline V gene (reference sequence). The CDR3 has 15 amino acids. In DNA form, the CDR3 reads TGTGCCAGCAGTTTAACGGGAAGAAGCACAGATACGCAGTATTTT. The encoded protein is CASSLTGRSTDTQYF.

J is TRBJ2-7 and V is TRBV5-1; 9 bases map to TRBD1. From germline, CDR1 is SGHRS and CDR2 YFSETQ. There are 13 residues in the CDR3. The V gene end was trimmed by 7 bases and the J gene end by 3 bases; junction bases not matched to a gene: 5. CDR3 nucleotides: TGCGCCAGCGCTCCGGGACAGGGCTACGAGCAGTACTTC. Encoded protein: CASAPGQGYEQYF.

J is TRBJ1-1 and V is TRBV7-9; D is possibly TRBD1 (5 bases). V shed 3 bases and J shed 1 base, with 9 bases lying between them. Germline assignment: CDR1 SEHNR and CDR2 FQNEAQ (reference sequence). The CDR3 is 14 residues long. The CDR3 spells CASSFGHSNTEAFF. The DNA of the CDR3 is TGTGCCAGCAGCTTCGGACACTCGAACACTGAAGCTTTCTTT.

V is TRBV10-3 and J is TRBJ2-5; 10 nucleotides match TRBD2. The CDR3 extends over 17 amino acids. J lost 2 bases, V lost 6 bases, and 12 bases had no gene match. The V gene's germline CDR1 is ENHRY and CDR2 SYGVKD. In DNA form, the CDR3 reads TGTGCCATCAGCGGAGATACGACTAGCGGGCAACAAGAGACCCAGTACTTC. Its protein is CAISGDTTSGQQETQYF.

This clone was recorded once. This rearrangement joins TRBV27 to TRBJ2-3; possibly TRBD1 for D (5 bases). The CDR3 has 15 amino acids. Germline CDR1 MNHEY, CDR2 SMNVEV (reference sequence). With 8 bases removed from V and 2 bases from J, the gap between germline ends came to 17 bases. For the CDR3, the DNA is TGTGCCAGCGTCGGTGGTTGGGGCAACACAGATACGCAGTATTTT. As protein: CASVGGWGNTDTQYF.

The chain carries TRBV24-1 and TRBJ1-6; no definite D call. The V and J ends lost 0 bases and 0 bases respectively, with 11 bases between them. The length of the CDR3 is 18 residues. The germline gives CDR1 KGHDR, CDR2 SFDVKD. The CDR3 DNA follows: TGTGCCACCAGTGATTTGGATCTGATGAGCTCCTATAATTCACCCCTCCACTTT. Encoded protein: CATSDLDLMSSYNSPLHF.

This chain links TRBV28 with TRBJ2-7; 7 bases match TRBD1. V trimming: 4 bases; J trimming: 7 bases; junction bases outside the gene matches: 13. The CDR3 contains 15 residues. The germline V gene encodes CDR1 MDHEN and CDR2 SYDVKM. The CDR3 DNA sequence: TGTGCCAGCAGTTCAGCCGGGACAGAAGAAATGGAGCAGTACTTC. Residues: CASSSAGTEEMEQYF.

The V gene is TRBV6-5, the J gene TRBJ2-3, with 10 nucleotides matching TRBD2. The CDR3 runs to 15 residues. The germline CDR1 and CDR2 sequences are MNHEY and SVGAGI. V lost 6 bases to trimming and J lost 8 bases; unmatched junction nucleotides: 11. The CDR3 spells CASSLAGDLSGTQYF. Written as DNA, the CDR3 is TGTGCCAGCAGCCTAGCGGGAGATTTAAGTGGTACGCAGTATTTT.